This TCR beta chain stems from a study of T cell responses to AZD1222 COVID-19 vaccine. General study findings and limits: Baseline testing showed seropositivity in only a handful of AZD1222 recipients. Repertoire collection took place solely once the T cell response had peaked. With two AZD1222 doses given, Spike-specific TCR breadth and depth both rose.

A remark on this clone: Its antigen is not identified.

The protocol was immunoSEQ multiplex PCR, while the TCRdb copy is restricted to in-frame clones and leaves out a portion. The repertoire includes 110,000 or so clones, approximately 88% of them detected once, and 6.5% sits in the top ten. V was trimmed by 6 bases and J by 8 bases, leaving 22 bases between them. This CDR3 is built from 15 residues. CDR1 is MGHDK, CDR2 SYGVNS, per germline. This receptor was obtained from an adult who received the AZD1222 COVID-19 vaccine. J is TRBJ1-2 and V is TRBV25-1, with D perhaps matching TRBD1 (6 bases). The sequences come from peripheral blood, collected 28 days after the second AZD1222 dose. In DNA, the CDR3 is TGTGCCAGCAGGGATGGTCCAGGGGAAAAAGGGGGCTACACCTTC. It yields the protein CASRDGPGEKGGYTF.